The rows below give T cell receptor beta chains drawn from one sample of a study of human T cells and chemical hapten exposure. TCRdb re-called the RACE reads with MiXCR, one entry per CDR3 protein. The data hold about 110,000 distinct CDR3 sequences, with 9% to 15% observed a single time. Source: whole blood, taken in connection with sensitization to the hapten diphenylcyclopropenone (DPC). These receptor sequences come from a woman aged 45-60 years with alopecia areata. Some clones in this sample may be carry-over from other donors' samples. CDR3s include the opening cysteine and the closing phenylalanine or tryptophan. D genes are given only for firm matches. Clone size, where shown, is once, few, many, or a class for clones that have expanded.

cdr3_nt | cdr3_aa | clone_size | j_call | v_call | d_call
TGTGCCAGCAGTGAAGGGGGATCTAACTATGGCTACACCTTC | CASSEGGSNYGYTF | many | TRBJ1-2 | TRBV6-1 | NA
TGTGCCAGCAGCCAACAGCGATCCATGAACACTGAAGCTTTCTTT | CASSQQRSMNTEAFF | few | TRBJ1-1 | TRBV14 | NA
TGTGCCAGCAGCCAAGAATATACTTGGGGGACAGGACGAAACATTCAGTACTTC | CASSQEYTWGTGRNIQYF | few | TRBJ2-4 | TRBV4-2 | TRBD1
TGTGCCAAATCGCCAGGGACTGGGGCCAACGTCCTGACTTTC | CAKSPGTGANVLTF | NA | TRBJ2-6 | TRBV7-2 | NA
TGTGCCAGCAGCCCCCGGACGGCCGAGACCCAGTACTTC | CASSPRTAETQYF | few | TRBJ2-5 | TRBV11-2 | NA
TGTGCCAGCTCACCCACGGAAGGTGAAGCTTTCTTT | CASSPTEGEAFF | few | TRBJ1-1 | TRBV18 | NA
TGCAGTGCTAGAGCAGGGGATACGCAGTATTTT | CSARAGDTQYF | few | TRBJ2-3 | TRBV20-1 | NA
TGTGCCAGCAGCTTAGGTCCGGGGGGCGGTGGCTCCTACAATGAGCAGTTCTTC | CASSLGPGGGGSYNEQFF | few | TRBJ2-1 | TRBV11-2 | NA
TGCGCCAGCACCATACCCCCAACAGATACGCAGTATTTT | CASTIPPTDTQYF | NA | TRBJ2-3 | TRBV5-1 | NA
TGTGCCAGCAGTTTAGGTCCTCCGAGAGATACGCAGTATTTT | CASSLGPPRDTQYF | NA | TRBJ2-3 | TRBV28 | NA
TGCAGCGTTGAGTCAGGGATGACGGGTTACAATGAGCAGTTCTTC | CSVESGMTGYNEQFF | NA | TRBJ2-1 | TRBV29-1 | NA
TGTGCCAGCAGCTTAGGAGCGGGGGCGAGCACAGATACGCAGTATTTT | CASSLGAGASTDTQYF | few | TRBJ2-3 | TRBV5-5 | TRBD2
TGTGCCAGCAGCTTGCAAGGAGAAGGGGAGGACAAAAACATTCAGTACTTC | CASSLQGEGEDKNIQYF | NA | TRBJ2-4 | TRBV5-8 | NA
TGTGCCAGCTCACCCCCGGTTAGGACGCAGGGAAGCACTGAAGCTTTCTTT | CASSPPVRTQGSTEAFF | few | TRBJ1-1 | TRBV18 | NA
TGTGCCATCAGTGAAACCTCGAGGGGGAGCTACGAGCAGTACTTC | CAISETSRGSYEQYF | many | TRBJ2-7 | TRBV10-3 | NA
TGTGCCAGCACCACCCCCGAGGTCTACGAGCAGTACTTC | CASTTPEVYEQYF | few | TRBJ2-7 | TRBV6-6 | NA
TGTGCCAGCAGCTTAGTTACCTACGAGCAGTACTTC | CASSLVTYEQYF | few | TRBJ2-7 | TRBV7-6 | NA
TGTGCCAGCTCACCATTCACTCTGACAGGGTCTGTCGTGGACACCATATATTTT | CASSPFTLTGSVVDTIYF | NA | TRBJ1-3 | TRBV18 | TRBD1
TGTGCCAGCAGTCCGGCGTTGGGGGGCGCAGATACGCAGTATTTT | CASSPALGGADTQYF | few | TRBJ2-3 | TRBV27 | NA
TGTACCAGCAGCCTAGGGGAGACGCAAGAGACCCAGTACTTC | CTSSLGETQETQYF | NA | TRBJ2-5 | TRBV7-6 | NA
TGTGCCAGCAGCCAAGCGGCCACGGGGGATACGCAGTATTTT | CASSQAATGDTQYF | many | TRBJ2-3 | TRBV3-1 | NA
TGTGCCAGCAGCCCGTATCAGGGTAGCGTGAACACTGAAGCTTTCTTT | CASSPYQGSVNTEAFF | NA | TRBJ1-1 | TRBV3-1 | NA
TGTGCCACCTACGGCCAGAACTATGGCTACACCTTC | CATYGQNYGYTF | many | TRBJ1-2 | TRBV28 | NA
TGTGCCAGCAGATACGACAGGGCTGGGGCCAACGTCCTGACTTTC | CASRYDRAGANVLTF | NA | TRBJ2-6 | TRBV2 | TRBD1
TGTGCCAGTAGTATACGGACAGGGTACACCGGGGAGCTGTTTTTT | CASSIRTGYTGELFF | NA | TRBJ2-2 | TRBV19 | TRBD1
TGTGCCAGTAGTCGGGGGGCTGGGGCCAACGTCCTGACTTTC | CASSRGAGANVLTF | many | TRBJ2-6 | TRBV12-3/TRBV12-4 | TRBD2
TGCGCCAGCACCCCCGCGAGCGACTCCTACGAGCAGTACTTC | CASTPASDSYEQYF | NA | TRBJ2-7 | TRBV5-1 | NA
TGCAGCGTTGATGGCACAGACACGAATACGCAGTATTTT | CSVDGTDTNTQYF | NA | TRBJ2-3 | TRBV29-1 | NA
TGCAGCGCCTTCGGTCGGAACACCGGGGAGCTGTTTTTT | CSAFGRNTGELFF | NA | TRBJ2-2 | TRBV29-1 | NA
TGTGCCAGCACCCTCGACAGGGCCGGGGACAATGAGCAGTTCTTC | CASTLDRAGDNEQFF | NA | TRBJ2-1 | TRBV6-5 | TRBD1
TGTGCCAGCAGTGCCAATAAAAATCAGCCCCAGCATTTT | CASSANKNQPQHF | NA | TRBJ1-5 | TRBV6-4 | NA
TGTGCCAGCAGCCTAGACAGGGGGCCTGCGAACACTGAAGCTTTCTTT | CASSLDRGPANTEAFF | few | TRBJ1-1 | TRBV5-6 | TRBD1
TGCGCCAGCAGCTTAATAGAAGGGACAGATACGCAGTATTTT | CASSLIEGTDTQYF | few | TRBJ2-3 | TRBV5-1 | NA
TGTGCCAGCAGTTACTCGTTGACAGAGTACCGTCAGCCCCAGCATTTT | CASSYSLTEYRQPQHF | NA | TRBJ1-5 | TRBV6-2/TRBV6-3 | NA
TGTGCCAGCAGTAGTACAGGGAATCAGCCCCAGCATTTT | CASSSTGNQPQHF | few | TRBJ1-5 | TRBV6-2/TRBV6-3 | NA
TGCGCCAGCAGCCGCGACGCTCACCGGGGGCGGGTAGATACGCAGTATTTT | CASSRDAHRGRVDTQYF | NA | TRBJ2-3 | TRBV4-3 | NA
TGTGCCAGCAGCCAAGCCCCCGTACGGAGCTATGGCTACACCTTC | CASSQAPVRSYGYTF | NA | TRBJ1-2 | TRBV3-1 | NA
TGTGCCAGCAGCTTAGCCAAGTCTAGAGTCAGGGGGGATACGCAGTATTTT | CASSLAKSRVRGDTQYF | few | TRBJ2-3 | TRBV7-2 | TRBD1
TGCAGCGTTGTTGGGGGCACAGATACGCAGTATTTT | CSVVGGTDTQYF | few | TRBJ2-3 | TRBV29-1 | NA